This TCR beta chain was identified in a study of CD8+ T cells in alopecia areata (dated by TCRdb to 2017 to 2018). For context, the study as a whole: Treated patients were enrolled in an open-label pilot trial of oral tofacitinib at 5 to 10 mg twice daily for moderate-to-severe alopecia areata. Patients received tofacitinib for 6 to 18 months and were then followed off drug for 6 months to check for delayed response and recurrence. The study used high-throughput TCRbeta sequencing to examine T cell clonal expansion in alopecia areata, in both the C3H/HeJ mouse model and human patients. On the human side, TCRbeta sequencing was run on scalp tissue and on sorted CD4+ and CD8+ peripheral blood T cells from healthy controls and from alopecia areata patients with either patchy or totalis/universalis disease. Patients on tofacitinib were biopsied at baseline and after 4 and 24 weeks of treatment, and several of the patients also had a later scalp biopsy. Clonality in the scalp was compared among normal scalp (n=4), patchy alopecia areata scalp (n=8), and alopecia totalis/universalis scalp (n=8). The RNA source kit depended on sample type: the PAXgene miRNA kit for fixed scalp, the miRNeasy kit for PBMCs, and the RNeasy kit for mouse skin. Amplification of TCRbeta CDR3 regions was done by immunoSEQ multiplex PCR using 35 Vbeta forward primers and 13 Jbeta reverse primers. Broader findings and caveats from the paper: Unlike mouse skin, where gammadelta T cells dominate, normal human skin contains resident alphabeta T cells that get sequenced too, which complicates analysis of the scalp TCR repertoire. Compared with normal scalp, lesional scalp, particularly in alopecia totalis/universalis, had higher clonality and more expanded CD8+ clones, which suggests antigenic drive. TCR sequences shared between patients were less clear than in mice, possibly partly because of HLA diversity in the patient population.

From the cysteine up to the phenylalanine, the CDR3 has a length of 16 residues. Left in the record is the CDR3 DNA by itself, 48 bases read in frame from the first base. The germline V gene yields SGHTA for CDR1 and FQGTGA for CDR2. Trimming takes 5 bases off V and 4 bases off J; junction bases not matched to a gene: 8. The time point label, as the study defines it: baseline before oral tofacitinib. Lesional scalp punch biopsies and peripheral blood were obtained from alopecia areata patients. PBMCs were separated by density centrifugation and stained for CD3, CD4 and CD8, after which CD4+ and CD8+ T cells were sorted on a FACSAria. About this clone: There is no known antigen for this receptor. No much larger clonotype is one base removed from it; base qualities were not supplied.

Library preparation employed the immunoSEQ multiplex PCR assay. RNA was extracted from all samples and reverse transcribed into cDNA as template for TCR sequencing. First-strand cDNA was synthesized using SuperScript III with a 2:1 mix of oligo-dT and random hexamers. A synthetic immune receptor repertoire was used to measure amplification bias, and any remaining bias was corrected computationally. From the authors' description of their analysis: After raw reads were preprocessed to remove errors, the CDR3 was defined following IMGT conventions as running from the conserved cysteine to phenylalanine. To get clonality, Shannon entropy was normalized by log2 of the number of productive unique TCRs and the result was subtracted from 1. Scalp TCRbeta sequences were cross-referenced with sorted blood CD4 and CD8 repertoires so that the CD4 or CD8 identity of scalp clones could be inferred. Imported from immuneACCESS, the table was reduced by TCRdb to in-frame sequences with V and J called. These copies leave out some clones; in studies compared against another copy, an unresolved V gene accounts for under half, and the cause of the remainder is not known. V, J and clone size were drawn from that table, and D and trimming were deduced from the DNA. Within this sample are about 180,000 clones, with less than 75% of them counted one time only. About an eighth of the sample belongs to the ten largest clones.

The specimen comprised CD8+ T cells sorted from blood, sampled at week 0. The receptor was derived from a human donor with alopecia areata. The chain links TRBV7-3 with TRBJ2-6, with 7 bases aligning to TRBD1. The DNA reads TGTGCCAGCAGCGCCATCGACAGGGTCGGGGCCAACGTCCTGACTTTC. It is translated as CASSAIDRVGANVLTF. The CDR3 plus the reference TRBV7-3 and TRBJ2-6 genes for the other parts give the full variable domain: GAGVSQTPSNKVTEKGKYVELRCDPISGHTALYWYRQSLGQGPEFLIYFQGTGAADDSGLPNDRFFAVRPEGSVSTLKIQRTERGDSAVYLCASSAIDRVGANVLTFGAGSRLTVL.